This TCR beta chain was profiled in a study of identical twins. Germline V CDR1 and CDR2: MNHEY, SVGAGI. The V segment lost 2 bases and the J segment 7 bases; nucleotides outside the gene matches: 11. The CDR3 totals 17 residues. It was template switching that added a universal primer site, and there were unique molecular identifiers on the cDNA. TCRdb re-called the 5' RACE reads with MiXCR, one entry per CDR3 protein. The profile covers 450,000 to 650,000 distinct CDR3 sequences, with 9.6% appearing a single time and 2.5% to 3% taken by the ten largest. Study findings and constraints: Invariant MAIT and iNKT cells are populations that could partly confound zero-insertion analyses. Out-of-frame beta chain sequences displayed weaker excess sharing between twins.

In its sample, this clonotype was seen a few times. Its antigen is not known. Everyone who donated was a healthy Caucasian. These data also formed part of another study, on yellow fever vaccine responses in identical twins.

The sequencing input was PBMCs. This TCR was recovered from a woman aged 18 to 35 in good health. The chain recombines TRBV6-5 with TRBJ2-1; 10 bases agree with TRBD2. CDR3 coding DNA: TGTGCCAGCAGTTACGAGGCTAGCGGGAGTGTAGGGAATGAGCAGTTCTTC. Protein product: CASSYEASGSVGNEQFF.